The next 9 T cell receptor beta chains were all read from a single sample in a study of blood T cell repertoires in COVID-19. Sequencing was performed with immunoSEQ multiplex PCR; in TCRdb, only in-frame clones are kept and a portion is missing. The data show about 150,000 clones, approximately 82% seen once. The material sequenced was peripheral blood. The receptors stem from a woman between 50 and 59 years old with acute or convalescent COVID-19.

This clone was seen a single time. The CDR3 nucleotides read TGTGCCAGCAGCTTGAGAGCGGGGGGCACCGGGGAGCTGTTTTTT. The encoded protein is CASSLRAGGTGELFF. The chain uses TRBV5-4 and TRBJ2-2; 9 positions agree with TRBD2. From germline, CDR1 is SGHNT and CDR2 YYREEE (reference sequence). The V segment lost 1 base and the J segment 4 bases; nucleotides outside the gene matches: 2. CDR3 size: 15 residues.

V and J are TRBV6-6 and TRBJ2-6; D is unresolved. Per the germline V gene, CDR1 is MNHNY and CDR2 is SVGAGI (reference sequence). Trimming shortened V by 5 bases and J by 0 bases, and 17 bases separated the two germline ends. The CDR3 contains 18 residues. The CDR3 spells CASSPPLGHASGANVLTF. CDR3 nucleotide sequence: TGTGCCAGCAGTCCCCCCCTGGGCCACGCCTCTGGGGCCAACGTCCTGACTTTC.

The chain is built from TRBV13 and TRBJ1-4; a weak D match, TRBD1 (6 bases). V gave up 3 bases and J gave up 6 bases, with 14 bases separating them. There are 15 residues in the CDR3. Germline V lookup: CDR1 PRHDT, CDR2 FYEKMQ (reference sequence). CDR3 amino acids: CASSFGTRGDEKLFF. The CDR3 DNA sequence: TGTGCCAGCAGCTTCGGAACCAGGGGCGATGAAAAACTGTTTTTT.

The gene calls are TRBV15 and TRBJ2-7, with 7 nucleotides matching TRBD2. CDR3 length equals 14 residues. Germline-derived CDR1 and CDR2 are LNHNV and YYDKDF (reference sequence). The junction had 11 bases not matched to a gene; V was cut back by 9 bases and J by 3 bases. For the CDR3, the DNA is TGTGCCACAAGCCTCGGGGGGACCGACTACGAGCAGTACTTC. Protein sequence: CATSLGGTDYEQYF.

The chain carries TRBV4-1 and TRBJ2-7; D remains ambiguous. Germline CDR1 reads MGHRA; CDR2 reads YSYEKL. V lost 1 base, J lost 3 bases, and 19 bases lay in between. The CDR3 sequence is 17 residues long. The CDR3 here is CASSQALPASRRYEQYF. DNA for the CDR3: TGCGCCAGCAGCCAAGCTTTACCGGCGAGCAGGCGCTACGAGCAGTACTTC.

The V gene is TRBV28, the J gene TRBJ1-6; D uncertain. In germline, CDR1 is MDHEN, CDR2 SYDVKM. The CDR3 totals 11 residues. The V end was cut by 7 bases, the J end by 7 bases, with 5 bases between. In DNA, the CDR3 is TGTGCCAGCACGGGGAATTCACCCCTCCACTTT. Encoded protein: CASTGNSPLHF.

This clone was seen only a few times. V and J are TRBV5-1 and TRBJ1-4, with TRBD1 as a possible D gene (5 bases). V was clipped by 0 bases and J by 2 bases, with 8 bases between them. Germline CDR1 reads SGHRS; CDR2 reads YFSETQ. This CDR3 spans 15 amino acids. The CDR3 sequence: CASSLVPGTNEKLFF. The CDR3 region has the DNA TGCGCCAGCAGCTTGGTTCCAGGGACTAATGAAAAACTGTTTTTT. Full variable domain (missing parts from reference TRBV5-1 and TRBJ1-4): KAGVTQTPRYLIKTRGQQVTLSCSPISGHRSVSWYQQTPGQGLQFLFEYFSETQRNKGNFPGRFSGRQFSNSRSEMNVSTLELGDSALYLCASSLVPGTNEKLFFGSGTQLSVL.

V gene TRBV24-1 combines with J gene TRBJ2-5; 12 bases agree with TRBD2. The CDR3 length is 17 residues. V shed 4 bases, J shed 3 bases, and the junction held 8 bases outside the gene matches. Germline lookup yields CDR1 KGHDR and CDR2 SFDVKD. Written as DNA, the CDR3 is TGTGCCACCAGTGACCCTAGCGGGAGGGCCTTAGAAGAGACCCAGTACTTC. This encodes CATSDPSGRALEETQYF.

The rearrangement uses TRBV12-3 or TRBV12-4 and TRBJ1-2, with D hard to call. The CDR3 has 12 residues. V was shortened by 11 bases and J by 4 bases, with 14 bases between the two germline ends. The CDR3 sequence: CAAAIRGYGYTF. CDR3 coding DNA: TGTGCCGCAGCAATTCGGGGCTATGGCTACACCTTC.